The 14 T cell receptor beta chains in this list originate from one sample, sequenced in a study of blood T cells in healthy people across ages. Primed by a sample-barcoded 5' primer and a J-beta primer mix, a second PCR proceeded for about 7 to 11 cycles. TCRdb reprocessed the 5' RACE reads with MiXCR, giving one entry per CDR3 protein. The sample has more than 800,000 distinct CDR3 sequences, 29% seen once. Sequences were obtained from blood. All receptors come from an elderly woman in good health.

As concerns this clonotype: Relative to the germline gene, one junction end is altered; a read error may explain this. The CDR3 region has the DNA TGTGCCAGCAGTTTCAGAGTGACAGCAGATGCGCAGTATTTT. Its translation: CASSFRVTADAQYF. This chain links TRBV12-3 or TRBV12-4 with TRBJ2-3, with a tentative D call TRBD1 (5 bases). This CDR3 contains 14 residues.

This clonotype was detected once. At one end, the junction sequence differs from germline, possibly due to a read error. This chain uses TRBV24-1 with TRBJ1-2, with 8 bases identical to TRBD1. This CDR3 is built from 15 residues. Germline CDR1 is KGHDR and CDR2 is SFDVKD. CDR3 DNA sequence: TGTACCACCAGTGAACACGGGACAGGAAACTATGGCTACACCTTC. Translating it yields CTTSEHGTGNYGYTF.

This clonotype was counted a few times. This sequence joins TRBV9 and TRBJ2-1; D possibly uses TRBD1 or TRBD2 (7 bases each). Germline lookup yields CDR1 SGDLS and CDR2 YYNGEE. This CDR3 has 15 residues. V was cut by 0 bases and J by 8 bases, with 15 bases left in between. Here the CDR3 reads CASSVARQGGYEQFF. The DNA for the CDR3 is TGTGCCAGCAGCGTAGCTCGCCAGGGGGGGTATGAGCAGTTCTTC. Full variable domain (missing parts from reference TRBV9 and TRBJ2-1): DSGVTQTPKHLITATGQRVTLRCSPRSGDLSVYWYQQSLDQGLQFLIQYYNGEERAKGNILERFSAQQFPDLHSELNLSSLELGDSALYFCASSVARQGGYEQFFGPGTRLTVL.

J is TRBJ2-7 and V is TRBV6-6; 8 bases match TRBD2. The end of the DNA aligns better with TRBJ2-1, so the J call may be wrong. The CDR3 totals 15 residues. Germline V gives CDR1 MNHNY, CDR2 SVGAGI (reference sequence). CDR3 sequence (DNA): TGTGCCAGCATCCCGGTAGGCGGGGGGACCTACGAGCAGTTCTTC. Translation gives CASIPVGGGTYEQFF.

The V and J genes are TRBV5-1 and TRBJ1-1; tentative D call: TRBD1 (5 bases). The length of the CDR3 is 13 residues. Germline V gives CDR1 SGHRS, CDR2 YFSETQ. The germline V and J ends were trimmed by 0 bases and 4 bases, with 7 bases remaining between them. CDR3 loop: CASSLEGTTEAFF. The CDR3 nucleotides read TGCGCCAGCAGCTTGGAAGGGACCACTGAAGCTTTCTTT. The variable domain in full, completed from reference TRBV5-1 and TRBJ1-1, reads KAGVTQTPRYLIKTRGQQVTLSCSPISGHRSVSWYQQTPGQGLQFLFEYFSETQRNKGNFPGRFSGRQFSNSRSEMNVSTLELGDSALYLCASSLEGTTEAFFGQGTRLTVV.

There are many counts of this clonotype. The V call is TRBV24-1, the J call TRBJ2-5, with a tentative D call TRBD1 (5 bases). This CDR3 is 15 amino acids long. V lost 4 bases and J 5 bases, leaving 16 bases between the germline ends. In germline, CDR1 is KGHDR, CDR2 SFDVKD. The CDR3 DNA follows: TGTGCCACCAGTGAACTTAGGGGTTTTCTTGAGACCCAGTACTTC. Translation: CATSELRGFLETQYF.

This clonotype was seen many times. The chain recombines TRBV20-1 with TRBJ2-1; D is undetermined. CDR1 and CDR2 (germline): DFQATT, SNEGSKA (reference sequence). CDR3 size: 18 residues. Trimming removed 6 bases at V and 0 bases at J, with 24 bases between. CDR3 in DNA: TGCAGTGCGTTAGGATATCGTAGGGTACAGAGCTCCTACAATGAGCAGTTCTTC. Its protein is CSALGYRRVQSSYNEQFF.

The chain recombines TRBV5-1 with TRBJ2-3; possibly TRBD1 for D (5 bases). The V and J ends lost 4 bases and 3 bases respectively, with 12 bases between them. This CDR3 spans 14 amino acids. Germline CDR1 and CDR2: SGHRS and YFSETQ. This CDR3 is CASSVAGWTDTQYF. CDR3 nucleotide sequence: TGCGCCAGCAGCGTCGCAGGGTGGACAGATACGCAGTATTTT.

Note on this clonotype: This clone may be a read error of a much larger clone one base away. This sequence joins TRBV2 and TRBJ1-2; no reliable D call. The CDR3 has 12 amino acids. The V end was cut by 3 bases, the J end by 5 bases, with 7 bases between. The germline V gene encodes CDR1 SNHLY and CDR2 FYNNEI. CDR3 DNA: TGTGCCAGCAGTGATGGACGGTATGGCTACACCTTC. It encodes CASSDGRYGYTF.

There are many counts of this clonotype. The chain employs TRBV14 and TRBJ2-7, with D possibly matching TRBD1 (6 bases). Germline loops: CDR1 SGHDN, CDR2 FVKESK. CDR3 length: 12 amino acids. The V and J ends lost 5 bases and 6 bases respectively, with 11 bases between them. CDR3 sequence: CASSINRAEQYF. Here the CDR3 DNA reads TGTGCCAGCAGCATCAACAGGGCCGAGCAGTACTTC.

The sample holds many counts of this clonotype. This sequence joins TRBV6-5 and TRBJ2-1; 8 bases are a match to TRBD2. The trim removed 5 bases at V and 5 bases at J, leaving 8 bases unmatched. CDR3 length: 15 residues. CDR1 and CDR2 from the germline V gene are MNHEY and SVGAGI. CDR3 in amino acids: CASSPLGGGNNEQFF. In nucleotides, the CDR3 is TGTGCCAGCAGTCCCCTGGGCGGGGGGAACAATGAGCAGTTCTTC.

Notes on this clonotype: This may be a read error: a much more frequent sequence differs by one nucleotide. The J gene is TRBJ2-1, the V gene TRBV11-2; 7 bases line up with TRBD2. J lost 10 bases, V lost 0 bases, and 9 bases had no gene match. Germline V gene data show CDR1 as SGHAT and CDR2 as FQNNGV. The CDR3 covers 15 residues. CDR3 sequence reads: CASSLELAWRYEQFF. CDR3 nucleotides: TGTGCCAGCAGCTTAGAACTAGCGTGGAGGTACGAGCAGTTCTTC.

This clonotype showed up many times. The V and J genes are TRBV7-2 and TRBJ2-1, with D unclear. Per the germline V gene, CDR1 is SGHTA and CDR2 is FQGNSA. The CDR3 runs to 14 residues. V was pared by 6 bases and J by 6 bases, with 15 bases between. The CDR3 here is CASRHTDLSNEQFF. CDR3 bases: TGTGCCAGCAGGCACACGGACCTCAGCAATGAGCAGTTCTTC. Full variable domain (remainder filled in from reference TRBV7-2 and TRBJ2-1): GAGVSQSPSNKVTEKGKDVELRCDPISGHTALYWYRQSLGQGLEFLIYFQGNSAPDKSGLPSDRFSAERTGGSVSTLTIQRTQQEDSAVYLCASRHTDLSNEQFFGPGTRLTVL.

This clonotype occurred many times. The rearrangement joins TRBV6-5 to TRBJ2-1, with D possibly being TRBD2 (6 bases). CDR1 is MNHEY and CDR2 is SVGAGI in the germline V gene. V gave up 5 bases and J gave up 6 bases, with 14 bases separating them. This CDR3 region has 14 residues. This CDR3 is CASSTSRTSNEQFF. The CDR3 DNA reads TGTGCCAGCAGTACTAGCAGGACTTCCAATGAGCAGTTCTTC.